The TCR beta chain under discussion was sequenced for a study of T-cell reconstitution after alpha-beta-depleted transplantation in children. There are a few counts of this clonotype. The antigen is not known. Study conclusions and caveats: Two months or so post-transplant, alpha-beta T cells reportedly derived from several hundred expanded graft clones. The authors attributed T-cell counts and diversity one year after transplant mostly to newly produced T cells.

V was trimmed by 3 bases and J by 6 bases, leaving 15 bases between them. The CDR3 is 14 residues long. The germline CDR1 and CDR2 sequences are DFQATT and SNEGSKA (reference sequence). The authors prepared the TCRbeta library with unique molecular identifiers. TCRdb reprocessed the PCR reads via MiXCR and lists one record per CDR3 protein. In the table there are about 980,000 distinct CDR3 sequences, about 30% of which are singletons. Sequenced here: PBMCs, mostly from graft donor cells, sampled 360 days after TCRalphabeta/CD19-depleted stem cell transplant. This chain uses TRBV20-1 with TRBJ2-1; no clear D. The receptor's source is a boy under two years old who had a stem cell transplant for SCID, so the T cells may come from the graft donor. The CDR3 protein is CSASPPGGGNEQFF. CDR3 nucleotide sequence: TGCAGTGCTAGTCCGCCAGGTGGTGGCAATGAGCAGTTCTTC.